This T cell receptor beta chain was obtained from a study of blood T cell repertoires in COVID-19. Turning to the study itself: The United States, Italy and Spain provided the acute and convalescent COVID-19 samples. T cells, B-cell-depleted T cells, or PBMCs provided the cDNA or gDNA that served as material.

In the source study's methods: Nucleated cell number was recorded as an estimate derived from reference gene primer amplification. The method was immunoSEQ multiplex PCR; TCRdb's version includes in-frame clones alone and lacks a portion of them. V, J and clone size derive from that table, while D and trimming were established from the DNA sequence. This table holds around 250,000 clones, roughly four fifths found once. This receptor was identified in a man aged 25-40 years who had recovered from COVID-19. The sequencing input was peripheral blood.

CDR3 amino acids: CASSEGPGGSYNSPLHF. DNA of the CDR3: TGTGCCAGCAGTGAAGGGCCGGGTGGCTCCTATAATTCACCCCTCCACTTT. This chain connects TRBV2 to TRBJ1-6; no definite D call. The V end lost 1 base, the J end lost 0 bases, and 10 bases lay between the germline ends. Per the germline V gene, CDR1 is SNHLY and CDR2 is FYNNEI. CDR3 size: 17 residues.